This entry describes one T cell receptor beta chain. The sample is drawn from a study of a mutant IDH1 vaccine in newly diagnosed glioma. Study-wide context: Treated individuals were 62.5% male and approximately 40% female, averaging roughly 40 years of age. Standard pretreatment was either radiotherapy, temozolomide, or, for most, radiochemotherapy with temozolomide.

The repertoire was sequenced with immunoSEQ multiplex PCR; TCRdb's copy has only in-frame clones and lacks some. The sample holds approximately 100,000 clones, roughly 90% seen once. Germline V CDR1 and CDR2: PRHDT, FYEKMQ (reference sequence). CDR3 size: 14 residues. V shed 4 bases and J 3 bases; nucleotides not matched to a gene: 6. Described time point: baseline, week 1 (first vaccination visit). The treatment: pre-vaccination baseline after standard-of-care therapy. Those who donated had recent WHO grade 3 or 4 IDH1-mutant, ATRX-lost astrocytomas. This sequence joins TRBV13 and TRBJ2-7, with 7 bases lining up with TRBD1. This TCR was sampled from a woman aged 50 to 60 with glioma. The material sequenced was PBMCs, taken from a glioma patient treated with radiotherapy, temozolomide or both. In DNA, the CDR3 is TGTGCCAGCAGCTCGGGACAGAAATTCTACGAGCAGTACTTC. The encoded protein is CASSSGQKFYEQYF.